The clone carrying this TCR beta chain has more than one count but fewer than ten. What it binds is not known. The protocol was immunoSEQ multiplex PCR, while the TCRdb copy is restricted to in-frame clones and leaves out a portion. The repertoire holds around 2.1 million clones, with 85% to 95% as singletons. The data derive from a study of shared clonotypes between healthy human individuals. At the level of the study: Donors were a couple of women and three men aged 18 to 49. Each donor contributed plates that comprised three CD4 naive, three CD4 memory, two CD8 naive and one CD8 memory.

The V gene lost 4 bases and the J gene lost 4 bases, with 5 bases spanning the gap. The CDR3 covers 12 residues. The germline V gene has CDR1 MNHNS and CDR2 SASEGT. General observations from the study: The study found lower generation probabilities in non-shared clonotypes than in those shared by all four donors. Estimated clonotype richness was generally higher in naive than memory subsets.

Naive CD8 isolation took CD45RO-negative cells positively selected for CCR7 and excluded terminally differentiated effector memory CD45RA+ cells. Sample: naive CD8+ T cells from PBMCs. This chain uses TRBV6-1 with TRBJ1-5; D gene unclear. The receptor's source is a man younger than 35 in good health. Some clones in this sample may be carry-over from other donors' samples. The CDR3 loop is CASSGLNQPQHF. In DNA, the CDR3 is TGTGCCAGCAGTGGCCTTAATCAGCCCCAGCATTTT.